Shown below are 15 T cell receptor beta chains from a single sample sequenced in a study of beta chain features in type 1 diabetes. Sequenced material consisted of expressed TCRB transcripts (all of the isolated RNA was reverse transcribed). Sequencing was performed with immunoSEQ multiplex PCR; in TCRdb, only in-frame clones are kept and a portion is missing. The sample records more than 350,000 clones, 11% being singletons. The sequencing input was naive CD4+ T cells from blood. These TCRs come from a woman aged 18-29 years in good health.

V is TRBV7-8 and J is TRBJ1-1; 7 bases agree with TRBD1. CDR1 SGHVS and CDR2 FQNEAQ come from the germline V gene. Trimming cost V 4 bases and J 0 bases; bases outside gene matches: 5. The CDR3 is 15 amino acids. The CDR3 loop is CASSSTTGMNTEAFF. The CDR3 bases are TGTGCCAGCAGCTCCACGACAGGGATGAACACTGAAGCTTTCTTT.

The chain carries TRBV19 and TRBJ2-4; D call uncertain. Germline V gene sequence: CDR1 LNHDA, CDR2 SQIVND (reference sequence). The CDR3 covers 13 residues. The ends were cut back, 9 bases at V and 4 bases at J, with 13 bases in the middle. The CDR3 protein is CASGRATKNIQYF. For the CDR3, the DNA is TGTGCCAGCGGTCGGGCCACAAAAAACATTCAGTACTTC.

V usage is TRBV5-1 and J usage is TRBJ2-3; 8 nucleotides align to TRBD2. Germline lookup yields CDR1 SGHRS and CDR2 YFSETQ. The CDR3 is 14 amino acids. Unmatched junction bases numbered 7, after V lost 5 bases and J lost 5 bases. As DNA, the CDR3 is TGCGCCAGCAGTTCTGGACTAGCTAAAGATACGCAGTATTTT. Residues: CASSSGLAKDTQYF. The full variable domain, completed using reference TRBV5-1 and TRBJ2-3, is KAGVTQTPRYLIKTRGQQVTLSCSPISGHRSVSWYQQTPGQGLQFLFEYFSETQRNKGNFPGRFSGRQFSNSRSEMNVSTLELGDSALYLCASSSGLAKDTQYFGPGTRLTVL.

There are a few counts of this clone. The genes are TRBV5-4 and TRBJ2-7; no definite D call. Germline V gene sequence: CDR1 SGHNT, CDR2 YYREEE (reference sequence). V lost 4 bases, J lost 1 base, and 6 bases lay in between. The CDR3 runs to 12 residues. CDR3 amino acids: CASSHNSYEQYF. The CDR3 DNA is TGTGCCAGCAGCCACAATTCCTACGAGCAGTACTTC.

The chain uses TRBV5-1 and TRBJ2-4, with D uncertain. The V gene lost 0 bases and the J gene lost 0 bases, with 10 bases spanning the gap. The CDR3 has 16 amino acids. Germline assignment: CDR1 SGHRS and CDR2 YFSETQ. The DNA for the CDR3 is TGCGCCAGCAGCTTGGGTACGGGTATAGCCAAAAACATTCAGTACTTC. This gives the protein CASSLGTGIAKNIQYF.

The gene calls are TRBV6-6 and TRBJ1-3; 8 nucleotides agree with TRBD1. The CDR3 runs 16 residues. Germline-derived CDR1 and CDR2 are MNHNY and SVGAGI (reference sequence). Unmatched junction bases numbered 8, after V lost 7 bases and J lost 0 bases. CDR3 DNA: TGTGCCAGCACCATCAGGGGGCTCCTCTCTGGAAACACCATATATTTT. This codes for CASTIRGLLSGNTIYF.

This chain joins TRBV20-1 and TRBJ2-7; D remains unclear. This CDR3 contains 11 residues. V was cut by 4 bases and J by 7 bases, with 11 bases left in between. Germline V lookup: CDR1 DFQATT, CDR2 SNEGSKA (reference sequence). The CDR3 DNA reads TGCAGTGCTAAATCCGGTTCAGAGCAGTACGTC. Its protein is CSAKSGSEQYV.

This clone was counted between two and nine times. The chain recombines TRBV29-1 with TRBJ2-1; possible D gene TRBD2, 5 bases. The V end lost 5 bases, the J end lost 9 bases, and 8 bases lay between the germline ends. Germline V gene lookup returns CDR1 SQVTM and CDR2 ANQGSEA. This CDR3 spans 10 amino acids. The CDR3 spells CSVIEGEQFF. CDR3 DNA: TGCAGCGTTATAGAGGGTGAGCAGTTCTTC.

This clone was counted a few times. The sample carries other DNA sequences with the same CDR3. This CDR3 reads CASRDRDYNEQFF. CDR3 coding DNA: TGTGCCAGCAGAGACAGGGATTACAATGAGCAGTTCTTC. The genes are TRBV2 and TRBJ2-1; 7 positions agree with TRBD1. Germline CDR1 is SNHLY and CDR2 is FYNNEI. V shed 6 bases, J shed 4 bases, and the junction held 3 bases outside the gene matches. The CDR3 contains 13 residues. Variable domain in full (rest from reference TRBV2 and TRBJ2-1): EPEVTQTPSHQVTQMGQEVILRCVPISNHLYFYWYRQILGQKVEFLVSFYNNEISEKSEIFDDQFSVERPDGSNFTLKIRSTKLEDSAMYFCASRDRDYNEQFFGPGTRLTVL.

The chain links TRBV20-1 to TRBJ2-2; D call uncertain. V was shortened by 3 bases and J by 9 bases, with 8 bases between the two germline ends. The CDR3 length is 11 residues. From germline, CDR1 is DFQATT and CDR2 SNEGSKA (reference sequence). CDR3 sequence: CSASARRELFF. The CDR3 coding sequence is TGCAGTGCTAGTGCGCGGCGGGAGCTGTTTTTT.

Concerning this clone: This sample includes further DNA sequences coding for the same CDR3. CDR3 bases: TGTGCCAGCAGCGTAGGGGTAGGGCAAGAGACCCAGTACTTC. Its protein is CASSVGVGQETQYF. The chain links TRBV9 to TRBJ2-5; D unresolved. The germline V gene encodes CDR1 SGDLS and CDR2 YYNGEE. This CDR3 has 14 residues. V lost 0 bases and J lost 2, with 8 bases in between.

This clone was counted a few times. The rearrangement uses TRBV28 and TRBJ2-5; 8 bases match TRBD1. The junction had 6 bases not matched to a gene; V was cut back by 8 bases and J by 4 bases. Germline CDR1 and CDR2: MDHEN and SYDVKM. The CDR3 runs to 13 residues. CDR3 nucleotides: TGTGCCAGCCGATCGACAGGGGTAGAGACCCAGTACTTC. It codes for CASRSTGVETQYF. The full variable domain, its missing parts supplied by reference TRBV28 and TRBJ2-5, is DVKVTQSSRYLVKRTGEKVFLECVQDMDHENMFWYRQDPGLGLRLIYFSYDVKMKEKGDIPEGYSVSREKKERFSLILESASTNQTSMYLCASRSTGVETQYFGPGTRLLVL.

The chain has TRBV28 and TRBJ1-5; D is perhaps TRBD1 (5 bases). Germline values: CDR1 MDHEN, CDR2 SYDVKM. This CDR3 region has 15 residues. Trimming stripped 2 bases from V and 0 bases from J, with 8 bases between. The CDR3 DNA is TGTGCCAGCAGTTTAGTTGGGGGTAGCAATCAGCCCCAGCATTTT. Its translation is CASSLVGGSNQPQHF.

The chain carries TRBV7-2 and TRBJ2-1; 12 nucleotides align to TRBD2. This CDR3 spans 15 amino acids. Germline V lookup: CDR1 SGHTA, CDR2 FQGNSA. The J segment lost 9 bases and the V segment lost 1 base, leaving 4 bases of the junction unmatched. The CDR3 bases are TGTGCCAGCAGCTTAGAACTAGCGGGAGGACTTGAGCAGTTCTTC. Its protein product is CASSLELAGGLEQFF.

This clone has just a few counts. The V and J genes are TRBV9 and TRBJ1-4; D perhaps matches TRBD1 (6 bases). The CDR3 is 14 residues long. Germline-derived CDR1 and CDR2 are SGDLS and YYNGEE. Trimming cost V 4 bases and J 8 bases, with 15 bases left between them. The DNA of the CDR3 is TGTGCCAGCAGCAACGACAGGATAGGCGAAAAACTGTTTTTT. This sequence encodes CASSNDRIGEKLFF.